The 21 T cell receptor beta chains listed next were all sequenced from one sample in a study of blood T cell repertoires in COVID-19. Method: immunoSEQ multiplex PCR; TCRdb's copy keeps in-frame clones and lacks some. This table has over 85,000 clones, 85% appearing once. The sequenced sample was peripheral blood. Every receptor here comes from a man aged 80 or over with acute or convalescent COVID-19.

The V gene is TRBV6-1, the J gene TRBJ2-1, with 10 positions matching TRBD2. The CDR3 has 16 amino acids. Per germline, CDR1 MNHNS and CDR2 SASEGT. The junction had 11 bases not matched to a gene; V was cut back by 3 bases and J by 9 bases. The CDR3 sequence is CASSELAGVVFSEQFF. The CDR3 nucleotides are TGTGCCAGCAGTGAGCTAGCGGGAGTAGTCTTTAGTGAGCAGTTCTTC.

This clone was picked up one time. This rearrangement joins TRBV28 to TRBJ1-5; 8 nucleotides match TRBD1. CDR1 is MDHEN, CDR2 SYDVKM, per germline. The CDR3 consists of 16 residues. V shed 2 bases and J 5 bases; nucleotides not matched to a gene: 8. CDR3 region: CASSLGRQGSDQPQHF. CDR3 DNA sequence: TGTGCCAGCAGTTTAGGCCGACAGGGGAGCGATCAGCCCCAGCATTTT.

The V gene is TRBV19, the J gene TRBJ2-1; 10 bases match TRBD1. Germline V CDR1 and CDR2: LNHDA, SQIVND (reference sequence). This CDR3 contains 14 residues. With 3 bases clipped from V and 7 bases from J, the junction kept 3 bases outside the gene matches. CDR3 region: CASSIRDRGNEQFF. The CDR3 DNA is TGTGCCAGTAGTATTCGGGACAGGGGAAATGAGCAGTTCTTC.

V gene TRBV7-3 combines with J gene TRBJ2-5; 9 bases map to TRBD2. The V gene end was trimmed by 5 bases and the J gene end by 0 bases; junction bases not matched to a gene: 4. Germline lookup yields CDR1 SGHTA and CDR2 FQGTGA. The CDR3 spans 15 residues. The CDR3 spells CASSPLAGHQETQYF. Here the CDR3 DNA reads TGTGCCAGCAGCCCCCTAGCGGGACACCAAGAGACCCAGTACTTC.

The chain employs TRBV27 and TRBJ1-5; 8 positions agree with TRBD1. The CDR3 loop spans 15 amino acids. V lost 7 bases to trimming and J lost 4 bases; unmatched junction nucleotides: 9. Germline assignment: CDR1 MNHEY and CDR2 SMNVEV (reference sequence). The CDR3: CASKAGQGRNQPQHF. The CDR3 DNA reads TGTGCCAGCAAGGCCGGACAGGGAAGGAATCAGCCCCAGCATTTT.

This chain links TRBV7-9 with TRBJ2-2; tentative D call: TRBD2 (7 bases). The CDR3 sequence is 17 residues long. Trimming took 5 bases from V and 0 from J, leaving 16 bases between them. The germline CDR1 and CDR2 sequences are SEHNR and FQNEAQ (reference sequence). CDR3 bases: TGTGCCAGCAGCCAGGGGAGGGGCGGGACGAACACCGGGGAGCTGTTTTTT. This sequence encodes CASSQGRGGTNTGELFF. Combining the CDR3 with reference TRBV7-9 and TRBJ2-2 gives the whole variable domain DTGVSQNPRHKITKRGQNVTFRCDPISEHNRLYWYRQTLGQGPEFLTYFQNEAQLEKSRLLSDRFSAERPKGSFSTLEIQRTEQGDSAMYLCASSQGRGGTNTGELFFGEGSRLTVL.

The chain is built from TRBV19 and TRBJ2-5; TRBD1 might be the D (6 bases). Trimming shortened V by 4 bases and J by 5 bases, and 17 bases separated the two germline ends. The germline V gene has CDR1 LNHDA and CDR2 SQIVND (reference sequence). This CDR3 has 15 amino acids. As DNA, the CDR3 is TGTGCCAGTAGTACGCGGTCCCAGGGGCGGGAGACCCAGTACTTC. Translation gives CASSTRSQGRETQYF.

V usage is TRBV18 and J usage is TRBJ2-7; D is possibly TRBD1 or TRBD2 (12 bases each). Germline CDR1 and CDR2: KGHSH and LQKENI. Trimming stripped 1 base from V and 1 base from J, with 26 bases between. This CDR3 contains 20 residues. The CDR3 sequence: CASSPRGQGALAGGSYEQYF. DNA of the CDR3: TGTGCCAGCTCACCACGGGGACAGGGGGCACTAGCGGGAGGATCCTACGAGCAGTACTTC.

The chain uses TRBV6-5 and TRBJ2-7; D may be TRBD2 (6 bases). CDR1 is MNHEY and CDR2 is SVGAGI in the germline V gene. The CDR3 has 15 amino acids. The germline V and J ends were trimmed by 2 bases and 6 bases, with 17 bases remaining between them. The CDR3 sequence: CASSYVPEGPGEQYF. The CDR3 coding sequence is TGTGCCAGCAGTTACGTACCGGAGGGGCCAGGCGAGCAGTACTTC.

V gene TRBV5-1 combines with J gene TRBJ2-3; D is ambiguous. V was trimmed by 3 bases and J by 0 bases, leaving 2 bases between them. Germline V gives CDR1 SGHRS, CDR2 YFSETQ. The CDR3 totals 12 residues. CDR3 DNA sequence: TGCGCCAGCAGCTCAAGCACAGATACGCAGTATTTT. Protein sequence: CASSSSTDTQYF.

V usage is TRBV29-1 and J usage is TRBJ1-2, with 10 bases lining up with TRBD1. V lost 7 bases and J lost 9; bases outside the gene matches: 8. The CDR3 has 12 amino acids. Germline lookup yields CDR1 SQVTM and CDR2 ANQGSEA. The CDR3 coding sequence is TGCAGCGCTGGGACAGGGGCTGGTCGCTACACCTTC. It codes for CSAGTGAGRYTF.

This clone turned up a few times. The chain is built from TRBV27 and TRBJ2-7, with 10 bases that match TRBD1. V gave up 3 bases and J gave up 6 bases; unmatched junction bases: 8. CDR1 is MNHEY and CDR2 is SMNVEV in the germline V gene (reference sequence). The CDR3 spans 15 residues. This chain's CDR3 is CASSFTTGGRSEQYF. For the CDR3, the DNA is TGTGCCAGCAGTTTCACGACAGGGGGCCGGTCCGAGCAGTACTTC.

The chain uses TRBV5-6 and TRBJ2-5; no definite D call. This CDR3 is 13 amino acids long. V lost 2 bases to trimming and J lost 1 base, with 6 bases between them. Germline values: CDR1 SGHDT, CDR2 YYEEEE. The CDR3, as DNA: TGTGCCAGCAGCTTACTCGGCCAAGAGACCCAGTACTTC. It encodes CASSLLGQETQYF.

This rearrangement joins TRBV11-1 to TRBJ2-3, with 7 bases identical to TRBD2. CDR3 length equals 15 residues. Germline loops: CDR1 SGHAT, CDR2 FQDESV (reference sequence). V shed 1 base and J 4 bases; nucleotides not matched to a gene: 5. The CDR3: CASSLGGGSSDTQYF. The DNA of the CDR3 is TGTGCCAGCAGCTTAGGCGGCGGGAGCTCAGATACGCAGTATTTT.

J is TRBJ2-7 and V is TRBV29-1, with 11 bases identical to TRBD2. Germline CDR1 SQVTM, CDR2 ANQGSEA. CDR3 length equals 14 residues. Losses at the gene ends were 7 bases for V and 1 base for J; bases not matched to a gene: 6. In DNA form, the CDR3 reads TGCAGCGGAAGACTAGCGGGAAGTTCCTACGAGCAGTACTTC. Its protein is CSGRLAGSSYEQYF.

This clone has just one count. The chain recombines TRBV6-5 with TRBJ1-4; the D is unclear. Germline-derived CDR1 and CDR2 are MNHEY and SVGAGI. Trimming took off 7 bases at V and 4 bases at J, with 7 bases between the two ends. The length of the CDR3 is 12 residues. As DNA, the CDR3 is TGTGCCAGCACACAGTTTAATGAAAAACTGTTTTTT. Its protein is CASTQFNEKLFF.

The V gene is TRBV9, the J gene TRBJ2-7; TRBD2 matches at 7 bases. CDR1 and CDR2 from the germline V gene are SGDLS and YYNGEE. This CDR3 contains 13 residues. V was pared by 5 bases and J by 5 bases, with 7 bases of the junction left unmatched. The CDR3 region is CASSYGRIDEQYF. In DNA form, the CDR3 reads TGTGCCAGCAGTTACGGGAGGATAGACGAGCAGTACTTC.

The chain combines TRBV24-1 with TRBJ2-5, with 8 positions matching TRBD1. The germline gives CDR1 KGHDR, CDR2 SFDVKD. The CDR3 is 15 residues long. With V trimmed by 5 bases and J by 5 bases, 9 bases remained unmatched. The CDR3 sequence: CATSGIRTGFETQYF. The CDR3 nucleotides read TGTGCCACCAGTGGGATCAGGACAGGGTTTGAGACCCAGTACTTC.

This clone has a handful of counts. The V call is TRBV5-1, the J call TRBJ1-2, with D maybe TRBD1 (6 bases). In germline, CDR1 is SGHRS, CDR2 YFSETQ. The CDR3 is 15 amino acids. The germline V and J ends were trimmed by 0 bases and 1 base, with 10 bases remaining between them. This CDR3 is CASSLGPGVNYGYTF. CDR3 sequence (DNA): TGCGCCAGCAGCTTGGGGCCAGGGGTTAACTATGGCTACACCTTC.

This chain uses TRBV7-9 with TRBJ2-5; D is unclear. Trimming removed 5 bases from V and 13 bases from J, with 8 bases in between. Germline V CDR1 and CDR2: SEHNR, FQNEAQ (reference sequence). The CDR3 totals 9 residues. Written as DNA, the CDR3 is TGTGCCAGCAGCCCCGGGTGGTACTTC. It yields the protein CASSPGWYF.

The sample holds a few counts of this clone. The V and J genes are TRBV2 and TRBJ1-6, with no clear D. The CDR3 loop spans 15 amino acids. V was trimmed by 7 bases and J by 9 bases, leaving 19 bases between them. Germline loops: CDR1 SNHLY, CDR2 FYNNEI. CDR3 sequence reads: CASTPPGLGGSPLHF. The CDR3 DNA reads TGTGCCAGCACCCCCCCGGGATTGGGAGGTTCACCCCTCCACTTT.